This T cell receptor beta chain derives from a study of cytomegalovirus exposure and HLA in healthy donors. Primers: 60 Vbeta forward and 13 Jbeta reverse. Some clones are missing from TCRdb's copy, which holds only in-frame ones; the method was immunoSEQ multiplex PCR. The sample includes some 98,000 clones, 76% of them seen just once. This clone showed up just a few times. The trim removed 2 bases at V and 4 bases at J, leaving 4 bases unmatched. The CDR3 loop spans 16 amino acids. CDR1 is MNHEY and CDR2 is SMNVEV in the germline V gene (reference sequence). The sample consisted of PBMCs. V is TRBV27 and J is TRBJ2-1, with TRBD2 matching over 11 bases. The sequence was collected from a man aged 40-50 years in good health and CMV-seronegative. CDR3 protein: CASSLKTSGKYNEQFF. The CDR3 DNA follows: TGTGCCAGCAGTTTAAAGACTAGCGGGAAATACAATGAGCAGTTCTTC.